A single TCR beta chain is shown here with its context. A second PCR of about 6 to 12 cycles used a sample-barcoded 5' primer and a J-beta primer mix. TCRdb used MiXCR to reprocess the 5' RACE reads, holding one entry per CDR3 protein. The top ten hold roughly 14% of the sample, which has over 950,000 distinct CDR3 sequences, more than 30% seen once. These data come from a study of blood T cells in healthy people across ages. V lost 1 base to trimming and J lost 0 bases, with 8 bases between them. The CDR3 sequence is 15 residues long. Sample: blood. This sequence originates from a man aged 18 to 35 in good health. The chain carries TRBV12-3 or TRBV12-4 and TRBJ2-3; D unresolved. The CDR3 reads CASSLGILSTDTQYF. The CDR3, as DNA: TGTGCCAGCAGTTTAGGTATCCTAAGCACAGATACGCAGTATTTT.